This T cell receptor beta chain derives from a study of T-cell reconstitution after alpha-beta-depleted transplantation in children. Points from the study as a whole: After transplant, at about two months, alpha-beta T cells were reportedly derived from several hundred expanded graft clones.

This CDR3 is 16 amino acids long. V was trimmed by 4 bases and J by 7 bases, leaving 21 bases between them. Germline CDR1 and CDR2: SGHRS and YFSETQ. Comment on this clonotype: Its antigen is as yet unknown.

Construction of the TCRbeta library involved unique molecular identifiers. Via MiXCR, TCRdb re-called the PCR reads, giving one row per CDR3 protein. The profile covers hundreds of thousands of distinct CDR3 sequences, with approximately 13% appearing a single time and roughly 2.3% taken by the ten largest. This receptor was identified in a male patient aged 10 to 17 who had a stem cell transplant for acute myeloid leukemia, so the T cells may come from the graft donor. The chain has TRBV5-1 and TRBJ2-1, with a possible D match to TRBD2 (5 bases). Specimen: PBMCs, mostly from graft donor cells, collected 360 days after TCRalphabeta/CD19-depleted stem cell transplant. CDR3 protein: CASSAELGLGYNEQFF. The CDR3 nucleotides read TGCGCCAGCAGCGCGGAACTAGGATTGGGATATAATGAGCAGTTCTTC.